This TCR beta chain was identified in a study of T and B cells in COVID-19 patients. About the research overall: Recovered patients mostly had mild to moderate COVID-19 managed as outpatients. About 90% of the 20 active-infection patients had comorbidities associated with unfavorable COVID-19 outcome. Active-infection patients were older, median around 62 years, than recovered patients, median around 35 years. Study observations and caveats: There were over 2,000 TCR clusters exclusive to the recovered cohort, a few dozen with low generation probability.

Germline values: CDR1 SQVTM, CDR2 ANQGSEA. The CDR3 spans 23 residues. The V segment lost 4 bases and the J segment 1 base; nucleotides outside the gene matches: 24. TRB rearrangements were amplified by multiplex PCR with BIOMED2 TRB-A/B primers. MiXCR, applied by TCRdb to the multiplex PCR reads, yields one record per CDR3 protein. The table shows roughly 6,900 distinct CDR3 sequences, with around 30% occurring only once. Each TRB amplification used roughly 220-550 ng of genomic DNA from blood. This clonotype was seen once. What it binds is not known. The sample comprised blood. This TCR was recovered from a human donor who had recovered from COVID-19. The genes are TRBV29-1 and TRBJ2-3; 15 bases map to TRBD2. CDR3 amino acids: CSVVPNLKGYGLAGGLGTDTQYF. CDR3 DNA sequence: TGCAGCGTTGTACCGAATCTAAAGGGTTACGGACTAGCGGGGGGGCTGGGCACAGATACGCAGTATTTT.